This entry is about one TCR beta chain. The sample originates from a study of OX40 agonist ivuxolimab in advanced cancers. Turning to the study itself: Partial responses occurred in Three dose-escalation patients, one with hepatocellular carcinoma and two with cutaneous melanoma.

The data were produced by immunoSEQ multiplex PCR, yet TCRdb's version contains in-frame clones alone and is incomplete. The sample lists some 83,000 clones; roughly 92% were seen once. The CDR3 spans 17 residues. Trimming cost V 4 bases and J 7 bases; bases outside gene matches: 13. CDR1 and CDR2 (germline): SGDLS, YYNGEE. The chain joins TRBV9 to TRBJ2-2; TRBD2 aligns across 10 bases. This specimen was CD4+ or CD8+ T cells sorted from blood, taken in a trial of the OX40 agonist ivuxolimab. This clonotype was sampled from an adult with an advanced solid tumor such as melanoma, head and neck, liver or kidney cancer. As DNA, the CDR3 is TGTGCCAGCAGCTACCAGGCTAGCGGGGGATTGGTCGGGGAGCTGTTTTTT. Translated: CASSYQASGGLVGELFF.